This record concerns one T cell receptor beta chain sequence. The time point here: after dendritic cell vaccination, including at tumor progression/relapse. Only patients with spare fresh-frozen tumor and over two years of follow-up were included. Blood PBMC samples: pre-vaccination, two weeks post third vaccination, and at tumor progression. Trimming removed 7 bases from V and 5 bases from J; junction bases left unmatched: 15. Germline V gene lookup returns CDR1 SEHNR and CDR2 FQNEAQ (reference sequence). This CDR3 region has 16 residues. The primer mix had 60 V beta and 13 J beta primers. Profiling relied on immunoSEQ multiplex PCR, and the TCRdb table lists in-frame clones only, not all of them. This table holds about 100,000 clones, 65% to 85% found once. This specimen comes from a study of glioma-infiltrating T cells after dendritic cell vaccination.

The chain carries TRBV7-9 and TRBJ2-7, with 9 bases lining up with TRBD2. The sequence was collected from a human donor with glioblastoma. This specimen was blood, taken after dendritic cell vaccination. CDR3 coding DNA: TGTGCCAGCATGGAGGGCTTAGGCGGGGGGGCAGACGAGCAGTACTTC. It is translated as CASMEGLGGGADEQYF.